The 6 T cell receptor beta chains below all came from one sample that was sequenced in a study of blood T cells in healthy people across ages. Next came a second PCR, run for roughly 7 to 12 cycles, which used a sample-barcoded 5' primer along with a J-beta primer mix. MiXCR, run by TCRdb on the 5' RACE reads, gives a single entry per CDR3 protein. The sample includes about 640,000 distinct CDR3 sequences, around 31% of them seen just once. Sequenced material: blood. Every receptor here comes from a woman at least 80 years old in good health.

V and J are TRBV30 and TRBJ1-1, with D hard to call. V was shortened by 0 bases and J by 3 bases, with 8 bases between the two germline ends. Germline CDR1 is GTSNPN and CDR2 is SVGIG (reference sequence). The CDR3 length is 13 residues. CDR3 DNA: TGTGCCTGGAGTGTAGGCGGGGACACTGAAGCTTTCTTT. This sequence encodes CAWSVGGDTEAFF.

Turning to this clonotype: It is likely a read error, because the conserved phenylalanine at the end of the CDR3 is missing. This chain links TRBV20-1 with TRBJ2-5, with 8 bases aligning to TRBD1. There are 14 residues in the CDR3. Germline V gene lookup returns CDR1 DFQATT and CDR2 SNEGSKA (reference sequence). V was clipped by 6 bases and J by 11 bases; unmatched bases: 17. In nucleotides, the CDR3 is TGCAGTGCGCTACCCGGGACAGGAAGAGTTGAGCAGTACCTC. Protein sequence: CSALPGTGRVEQYL.

This clonotype was seen more than once but under ten times. A much larger clonotype is one base distant, so this may be a read error. This rearrangement joins TRBV7-2 to TRBJ2-1, with 8 bases that match TRBD2. J gave up 13 bases and V 1 base, and 9 bases lay outside the gene matches. Germline CDR1 reads SGHTA; CDR2 reads FQGNSA. The CDR3 loop spans 14 amino acids. The CDR3 loop reads CASSLDGGAKTQFF. CDR3 nucleotide sequence: TGTGCCAGCAGCTTAGACGGGGGGGCAAAGACCCAGTTCTTC.

This clonotype showed up just a few times. Possible read error: a much larger clone is one base away. The genes are TRBV2 and TRBJ2-1; a possible D gene is TRBD1 (5 bases). This CDR3 is built from 14 residues. CDR1 SNHLY and CDR2 FYNNEI come from the germline V gene. The chain's CDR3 is CACRTSFPYNEQFF. DNA for the CDR3: TGTGCCTGCAGGACAAGCTTCCCCTACAATGAGCAGTTCTTC. Looking up the rest from reference TRBV2 and TRBJ2-1 gives the full variable domain: EPEVTQTPSHQVTQMGQEVILRCVPISNHLYFYWYRQILGQKVEFLVSFYNNEISEKSEIFDDQFSVERPDGSNFTLKIRSTKLEDSAMYFCACRTSFPYNEQFFGPGTRLTVL.

The rearrangement uses TRBV5-1 and TRBJ1-2, with 12 nucleotides matching TRBD1. Germline CDR1 reads SGHRS; CDR2 reads YFSETQ. V dropped 4 bases and J dropped 6; count of bases not matched to a gene: 4. CDR3 length: 14 amino acids. CDR3: CASSGGTGGNGYTF. The DNA for the CDR3 is TGCGCCAGCAGCGGCGGGACAGGGGGCAATGGCTACACCTTC.

This clonotype was observed many times. The chain is built from TRBV7-6 and TRBJ2-7, with 7 bases that match TRBD1. V was clipped by 1 base and J by 3 bases; unmatched bases: 15. The CDR3 consists of 18 residues. Looked up from germline, CDR1 is SGHVS and CDR2 is FNYEAQ. CDR3 region: CASSLGVVPGGIFYEQYF. The CDR3 region has the DNA TGTGCCAGCAGCTTAGGGGTAGTTCCAGGGGGTATATTCTACGAGCAGTACTTC.